This T cell receptor (beta chain) was captured in a study of CD8 T cells in ankylosing spondylitis. Study-level findings and limits: Roughly eight highly homologous variants formed a TCR beta motif that appeared characteristic of ankylosing spondylitis blood.

V gave up 3 bases and J gave up 2 bases, with 12 bases separating them. Germline CDR1 and CDR2: SEHNR and FQNEAQ (reference sequence). The CDR3 consists of 15 residues. As concerns this clonotype: Its antigen is as yet unknown.

Construction of TCR beta libraries was performed using quantitative 5'-RACE with molecular barcodes. TCRdb used MiXCR to reprocess the 5' RACE reads, holding one entry per CDR3 protein. The table shows under 300,000 distinct CDR3 sequences, with roughly a tenth occurring only once. Sequenced input: blood, either unsorted or a sorted T cell fraction (not recorded which). The source of this sequence is a male donor with ankylosing spondylitis or in good health (not recorded which). The chain has TRBV7-9 and TRBJ2-3; D is perhaps TRBD2 (6 bases). This CDR3 is CASSFYLADTDTQYF. CDR3 in DNA: TGTGCCAGCAGCTTCTACTTAGCGGACACAGATACGCAGTATTTT.